The 25 T cell receptor beta chains in this list originate from one sample, sequenced in a study of human CD8 memory T cell subsets. UMI-labeled 5' RACE was used, and it produced the TCR beta libraries. For each CDR3 protein, TCRdb gives one entry from its re-call of the 5' RACE reads, without DNA. The sample shows roughly 10,000 distinct CDR3 sequences, and around 15% sits with its ten largest clones. Sequencing used CD8+ T cells from PBMCs. Receptor source: a human donor in good health.

The CDR3: CASSSETETQYF. The chain uses TRBV9 and TRBJ2-5. This CDR3 region has 12 residues. CDR1 and CDR2 from the germline V gene are SGDLS and YYNGEE.

CDR3 in amino acids: CASGGERERDEQYF. The rearrangement uses TRBV7-9 and TRBJ2-7; TCRdb reports TRBD2, a call that lacks DNA to check it against. Germline V gene sequence: CDR1 SEHNR, CDR2 FQNEAQ (reference sequence). CDR3 length equals 14 residues.

V gene TRBV30 combines with J gene TRBJ2-7; as DNA is missing, the TRBD1 call by TCRdb cannot be tested. The CDR3 loop spans 14 amino acids. Germline V lookup: CDR1 GTSNPN, CDR2 SVGIG (reference sequence). CDR3 region: CAWRAGTGPYEQYF.

Frequency places this clonotype as medium-sized. J is TRBJ2-3 and V is TRBV7-9; there is no DNA to check the TCRdb D call of TRBD2. Germline V gene lookup returns CDR1 SEHNR and CDR2 FQNEAQ (reference sequence). The CDR3 sequence is 18 residues long. The CDR3 reads CASSPGLAGGDSTDTQYF.

This clonotype is classed as medium-sized (0.01 to 0.1%) by frequency. This chain uses TRBV10-3 with TRBJ2-5; TCRdb gives TRBD1 as the D gene, but with no DNA this cannot be confirmed. Germline V gene sequence: CDR1 ENHRY, CDR2 SYGVKD. The CDR3 spans 16 residues. CDR3 sequence reads: CAISEDQGASLETQYF.

The CDR3 loop is CASSQGLAGDGTTAADTQYF. The chain has TRBV7-6 and TRBJ2-3; checking the TCRdb D call of TRBD2 is not possible without DNA. From germline, CDR1 is SGHVS and CDR2 FNYEAQ. The CDR3 length is 20 residues.

This CDR3 reads CASSEYLADKETQYF. The J gene is TRBJ2-5, the V gene TRBV25-1. The CDR3 runs to 15 residues. Germline CDR1 MGHDK, CDR2 SYGVNS.

The chain recombines TRBV20-1 with TRBJ2-7; the TCRdb call, TRBD1, lacks DNA for checking. CDR1 and CDR2 from the germline V gene are DFQATT and SNEGSKA (reference sequence). This CDR3 is built from 12 residues. The CDR3 region is CSARDQGWGQYF.

V is TRBV5-1 and J is TRBJ1-1. This CDR3 is 12 amino acids long. CDR1 and CDR2 (germline): SGHRS, YFSETQ. The CDR3 protein is CASGVDGTEAFF.

V is TRBV19 and J is TRBJ2-2. Germline assignment: CDR1 LNHDA and CDR2 SQIVND (reference sequence). The CDR3 runs 13 residues. The CDR3 sequence is CASTPWGTGELFF.

By frequency, this clonotype is medium-sized. The genes are TRBV7-6 and TRBJ2-7; TCRdb picks TRBD1, but there is no DNA to check that call. The CDR3 has 14 amino acids. Per the germline V gene, CDR1 is SGHVS and CDR2 is FNYEAQ. The CDR3 protein is CASSLERQGVPRSF.

The V and J genes are TRBV19 and TRBJ2-1; with no DNA, the TCRdb D assignment of TRBD2 cannot be verified. Germline CDR1 reads LNHDA; CDR2 reads SQIVND (reference sequence). CDR3 length: 14 amino acids. CDR3 region: CASSILPGDPEQFF.

This chain links TRBV4-1 with TRBJ2-1. CDR1 and CDR2 (germline): MGHRA, YSYEKL. The CDR3 is 12 residues long. The CDR3: CASSQDGVEQFF.

The J gene is TRBJ2-7, the V gene TRBV12-3 or TRBV12-4; the D call of TRBD2 rests on TCRdb alone, since no DNA is present to check it. The CDR3 spans 14 residues. This CDR3 reads CASSRDGLSYEQYF.

The J gene is TRBJ2-7, the V gene TRBV28. The CDR3 is 12 residues long. Germline-derived CDR1 and CDR2 are MDHEN and SYDVKM. CDR3 amino acids: CASSGLYYEQYF.

This chain joins TRBV28 and TRBJ2-1; TCRdb's D call, TRBD1, is unchecked because there is no DNA. Germline V gives CDR1 MDHEN, CDR2 SYDVKM. The CDR3 totals 17 residues. CDR3 region: CASSPLSEDNSYNEQFF.

CDR3 sequence: CASSHMPGAYEQYF. V usage is TRBV7-6 and J usage is TRBJ2-7; TCRdb outputs TRBD2, but without DNA this stays unchecked. The length of the CDR3 is 14 residues. Germline CDR1 reads SGHVS; CDR2 reads FNYEAQ. The whole variable domain, filled in from reference TRBV7-6 and TRBJ2-7, reads GAGVSQSPRYKVTKRGQDVALRCDPISGHVSLYWYRQALGQGPEFLTYFNYEAQQDKSGLPNDRFSAERPEGSISTLTIQRTEQRDSAMYRCASSHMPGAYEQYFGPGTRLTVT.

CDR3 protein: CASSLETGSYEQYF. The chain combines TRBV5-1 with TRBJ2-7; TCRdb outputs TRBD1, but without DNA this stays unchecked. This CDR3 comprises 14 residues. In germline, CDR1 is SGHRS, CDR2 YFSETQ.

The chain combines TRBV7-2 with TRBJ2-7; TCRdb picks TRBD1, but there is no DNA to check that call. Per the germline V gene, CDR1 is SGHTA and CDR2 is FQGNSA. The CDR3 runs to 13 residues. This chain's CDR3 is CASTTLGGYEQYF.

The rearrangement uses TRBV7-9 and TRBJ2-1; TCRdb's D call, TRBD1, is unchecked because there is no DNA. Looked up from germline, CDR1 is SEHNR and CDR2 is FQNEAQ (reference sequence). The CDR3 loop spans 12 amino acids. The CDR3: CASSLAGREQFF.

This sequence joins TRBV27 and TRBJ2-3; TCRdb's assignment of TRBD1 cannot be checked, as there is no DNA. This CDR3 region has 16 residues. Germline V CDR1 and CDR2: MNHEY, SMNVEV (reference sequence). The CDR3 region is CASSPGTAFSTDTQYF.

V gene TRBV20-1 combines with J gene TRBJ2-4. CDR1 is DFQATT, CDR2 SNEGSKA, per germline (reference sequence). The CDR3 totals 17 residues. This CDR3 is CSAILTEDALAKNIQYF.

This rearrangement joins TRBV11-2 to TRBJ2-3; TCRdb outputs TRBD2, but without DNA this stays unchecked. The CDR3 length is 16 residues. Germline V gene lookup returns CDR1 SGHAT and CDR2 FQNNGV. CDR3 loop: CASSLEQGSMADTQYF.

In terms of frequency, this clonotype is medium-sized. This chain links TRBV5-1 with TRBJ2-7; the D call of TRBD1 rests on TCRdb alone, since no DNA is present to check it. CDR3 length: 14 residues. Germline V gene data show CDR1 as SGHRS and CDR2 as YFSETQ. CDR3 in amino acids: CASSPGTAPYEQYF.

V and J are TRBV7-8 and TRBJ2-3; the D call from TCRdb, TRBD2, cannot be confirmed without DNA. The CDR3 runs 17 residues. Germline-derived CDR1 and CDR2 are SGHVS and FQNEAQ. The CDR3 here is CASSLASAGPVTDTQYF.